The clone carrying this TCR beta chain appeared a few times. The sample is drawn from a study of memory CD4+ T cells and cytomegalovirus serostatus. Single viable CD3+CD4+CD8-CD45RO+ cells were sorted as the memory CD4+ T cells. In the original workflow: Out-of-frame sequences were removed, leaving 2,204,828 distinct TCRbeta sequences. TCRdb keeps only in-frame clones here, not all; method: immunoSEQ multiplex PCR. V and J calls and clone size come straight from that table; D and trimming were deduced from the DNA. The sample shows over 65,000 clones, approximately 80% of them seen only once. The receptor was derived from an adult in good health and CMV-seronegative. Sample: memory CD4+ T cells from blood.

In DNA, the CDR3 is TGTGCCAGCAGCTTAGCCCACACAGGGCAAGAGACCCAGTACTTC. This sequence encodes CASSLAHTGQETQYF. This rearrangement joins TRBV7-2 to TRBJ2-5; D is possibly TRBD1 (6 bases). V lost 0 bases and J lost 2, with 10 bases in between. The CDR3 totals 15 residues. Per the germline V gene, CDR1 is SGHTA and CDR2 is FQGNSA.